A single sample gave rise to the 10 T cell receptor beta chains below, sequenced in a study of CD8+CD57+ T cells in acquired aplastic anemia. Both TCR beta VDJ combination and CDR3 sequence profiling were carried out. Genomic DNA was the template for this profiling. Via MiXCR, TCRdb re-called the reads, giving one row per CDR3 protein. Of 200,000 to 300,000 distinct CDR3 sequences listed, approximately 86% are singletons. Individuals selected for sequencing had exhibited CD8+CD57+ cell expansion on flow cytometry. The sequenced sample consisted of sorted CD4+, CD8+, or CD8+CD57+ T cells (not recorded which) from PBMCs. These TCRs come from a human donor with aplastic anemia.

This sequence joins TRBV2 and TRBJ1-1, with 7 bases matching TRBD1. This CDR3 is built from 14 residues. Per germline, CDR1 SNHLY and CDR2 FYNNEI. With V trimmed by 6 bases and J by 4 bases, 8 bases remained unmatched. The CDR3 loop reads CASRPQGGATEAFF. The CDR3 bases are TGTGCCAGCAGGCCTCAGGGGGGTGCCACTGAAGCTTTCTTT. Complete variable domain (other parts from reference TRBV2 and TRBJ1-1): EPEVTQTPSHQVTQMGQEVILRCVPISNHLYFYWYRQILGQKVEFLVSFYNNEISEKSEIFDDQFSVERPDGSNFTLKIRSTKLEDSAMYFCASRPQGGATEAFFGQGTRLTVV.

Of note for this clonotype: One end of the junction is discordant with germline, which a read error may explain. The genes are TRBV2 and TRBJ1-1, with 8 positions matching TRBD1. CDR3 length: 15 residues. Per germline, CDR1 SNHLY and CDR2 FYNNEI. DNA for the CDR3: TGTGCCAGCGGCTTCGATCGGACAGGGAAGCCTGAAGTTGGCTTT. This encodes CASGFDRTGKPEVGF.

The V call is TRBV24-1, the J call TRBJ2-1, with 11 bases fitting TRBD1. Germline lookup yields CDR1 KGHDR and CDR2 SFDVKD. The CDR3 length is 12 residues. J lost 7 bases, V lost 11 bases, and 3 bases had no gene match. The CDR3: CAIGTGGNEQFF. In DNA, the CDR3 is TGTGCCATCGGGACAGGGGGAAATGAGCAGTTCTTC.

This chain links TRBV19 with TRBJ2-3; D unresolved. From germline, CDR1 is LNHDA and CDR2 SQIVND (reference sequence). The CDR3 contains 14 residues. The V gene lost 7 bases and the J gene lost 4 bases, with 15 bases spanning the gap. In nucleotides, the CDR3 is TGTGCCAGTAACGATGGGCTAGTCGCAGATACGCAGTATTTT. Protein sequence: CASNDGLVADTQYF.

This chain uses TRBV2 with TRBJ2-3; D is ambiguous. The end of the DNA is better explained by TRBJ1-5, so the J call may be wrong. The CDR3 is 14 residues long. Germline V lookup: CDR1 SNHLY, CDR2 FYNNEI. Here the CDR3 reads CASSEAGSPQTQHF. The CDR3 DNA sequence: TGTGCCAGCAGTGAAGCGGGTAGTCCCCAGACCCAGCATTTT.

The chain employs TRBV25-1 and TRBJ1-2, with 9 bases identical to TRBD1. The CDR3 loop spans 16 amino acids. Germline loops: CDR1 MGHDK, CDR2 SYGVNS. The V and J ends lost 1 base and 6 bases, in that order; junction bases with no gene match: 9. The CDR3 protein is CASSESQPGQGDGYTF. The CDR3, as DNA: TGTGCCAGCAGTGAATCCCAACCGGGACAGGGTGATGGCTACACCTTC.

The chain combines TRBV7-9 with TRBJ2-7; D uncertain. Germline loops: CDR1 SEHNR, CDR2 FQNEAQ (reference sequence). The CDR3 extends over 14 amino acids. Trimming left V 1 base short and J 0 bases short, with 7 bases between. The CDR3 protein is CASSLDPRSYEQYV. CDR3 nucleotide sequence: TGTGCCAGCAGCTTAGACCCCCGCTCCTACGAGCAGTACGTC.

The chain uses TRBV7-2 and TRBJ2-6, with a tentative D call TRBD2 (7 bases). Germline V gene lookup returns CDR1 SGHTA and CDR2 FQGNSA. This CDR3 region has 17 residues. V lost 3 bases and J lost 11, with 23 bases in between. This chain's CDR3 is CASSLGGGADYGYVLTF. The DNA of the CDR3 is TGTGCCAGCAGCTTGGGGGGGGGCGCCGACTATGGCTACGTCCTGACTTTC.

This rearrangement joins TRBV5-1 to TRBJ1-6; no reliable D call. Trimming removed 4 bases from V and 11 bases from J, with 16 bases in between. This CDR3 is built from 14 residues. Per the germline V gene, CDR1 is SGHRS and CDR2 is YFSETQ. The CDR3 DNA reads TGCGCCAGCAGCGCGGTTATGGATGAAGCACCCCTCCACTTT. Its translation: CASSAVMDEAPLHF.

This chain connects TRBV12-3 or TRBV12-4 to TRBJ2-5; no clear D. The CDR3 length is 14 residues. Trimming pared 4 bases from V and 3 bases from J, leaving 12 bases between. The CDR3, as DNA: TGTGCCAGCAGTTACACCCCCCAAGAAGAGACCCAGTACTTC. Its protein is CASSYTPQEETQYF.